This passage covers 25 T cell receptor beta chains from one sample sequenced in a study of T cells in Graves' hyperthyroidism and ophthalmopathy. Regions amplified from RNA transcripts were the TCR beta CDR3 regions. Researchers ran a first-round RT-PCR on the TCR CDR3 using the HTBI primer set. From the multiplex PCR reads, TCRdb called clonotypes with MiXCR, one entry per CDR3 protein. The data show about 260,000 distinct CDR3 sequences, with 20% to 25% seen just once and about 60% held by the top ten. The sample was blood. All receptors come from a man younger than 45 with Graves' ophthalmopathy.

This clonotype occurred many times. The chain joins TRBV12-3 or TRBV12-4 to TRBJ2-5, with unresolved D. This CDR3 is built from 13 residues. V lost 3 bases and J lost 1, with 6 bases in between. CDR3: CASSFDVQETQYF. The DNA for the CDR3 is TGTGCCAGCAGTTTCGACGTCCAAGAGACCCAGTACTTC.

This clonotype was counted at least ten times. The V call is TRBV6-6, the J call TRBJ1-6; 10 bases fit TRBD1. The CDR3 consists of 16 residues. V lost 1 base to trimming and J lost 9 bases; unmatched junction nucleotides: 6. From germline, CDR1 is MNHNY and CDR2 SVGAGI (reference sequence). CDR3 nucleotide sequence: TGTGCCAGCAGTTACTATGCCGGGACAGGGGTTTCACCCCTCCACTTT. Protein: CASSYYAGTGVSPLHF.

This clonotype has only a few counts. CDR3 bases: TGTGCCACCAGCAGAGATCGAGCGGTAGGCAAAAACATTCAGTACTTC. This encodes CATSRDRAVGKNIQYF. V and J are TRBV15 and TRBJ2-4, with TRBD2 as a possible D gene (5 bases). V was trimmed by 0 bases and J by 3 bases, leaving 12 bases between them. The CDR3 sequence is 16 residues long. Germline V lookup: CDR1 LNHNV, CDR2 YYDKDF (reference sequence).

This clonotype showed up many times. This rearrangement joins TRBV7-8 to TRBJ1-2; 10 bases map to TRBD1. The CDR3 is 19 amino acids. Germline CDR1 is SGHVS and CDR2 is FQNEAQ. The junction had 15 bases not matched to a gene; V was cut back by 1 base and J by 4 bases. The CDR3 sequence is CASSLGVPRGGQGIYGYTF. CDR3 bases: TGTGCCAGCAGCTTAGGAGTACCAAGGGGGGGACAGGGGATCTATGGCTACACCTTC.

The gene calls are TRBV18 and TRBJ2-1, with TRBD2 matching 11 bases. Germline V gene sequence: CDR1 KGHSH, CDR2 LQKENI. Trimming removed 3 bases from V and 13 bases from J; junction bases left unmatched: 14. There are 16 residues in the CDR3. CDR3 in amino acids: CASSPSGLAENPRQFF. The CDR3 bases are TGTGCCAGCTCACCCTCGGGACTAGCGGAGAATCCAAGACAGTTCTTC.

The CDR3 DNA reads as TGTGCCAGCAGCTTAGGTGGCAGCTATCAGCCCCAGCATTTT. It specifies CASSLGGSYQPQHF. The V call is TRBV7-9, the J call TRBJ1-5; D is unresolved. With 1 base removed from V and 5 bases from J, the gap between germline ends came to 9 bases. This CDR3 contains 14 residues. The germline CDR1 and CDR2 sequences are SEHNR and FQNEAQ (reference sequence).

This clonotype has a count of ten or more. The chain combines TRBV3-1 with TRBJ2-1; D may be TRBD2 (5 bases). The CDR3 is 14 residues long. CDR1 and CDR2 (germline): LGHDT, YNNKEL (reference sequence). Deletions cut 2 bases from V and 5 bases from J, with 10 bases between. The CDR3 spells CASSQTSGDNEQFF. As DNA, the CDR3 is TGTGCCAGCAGCCAAACGAGCGGAGACAATGAGCAGTTCTTC.

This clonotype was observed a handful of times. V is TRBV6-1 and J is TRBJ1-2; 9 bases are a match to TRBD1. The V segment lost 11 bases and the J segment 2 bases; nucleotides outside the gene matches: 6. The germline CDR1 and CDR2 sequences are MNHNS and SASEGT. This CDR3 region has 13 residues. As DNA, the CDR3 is TGTGCCGCGACAGGGGGAGGAAACTATGGCTACACCTTC. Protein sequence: CAATGGGNYGYTF.

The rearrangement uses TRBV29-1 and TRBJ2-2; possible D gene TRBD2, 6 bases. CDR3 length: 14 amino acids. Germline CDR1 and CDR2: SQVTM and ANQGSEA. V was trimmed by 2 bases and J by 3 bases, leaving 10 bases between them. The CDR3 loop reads CSVERAGYTGELFF. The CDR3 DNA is TGCAGCGTTGAAAGGGCGGGATACACCGGGGAGCTGTTTTTT.

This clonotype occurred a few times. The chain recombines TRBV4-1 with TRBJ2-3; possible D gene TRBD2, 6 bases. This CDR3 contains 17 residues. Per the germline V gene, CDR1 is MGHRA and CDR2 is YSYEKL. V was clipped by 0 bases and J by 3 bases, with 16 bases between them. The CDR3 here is CASSQDFGRRGTDTQYF. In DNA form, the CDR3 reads TGCGCCAGCAGCCAAGATTTTGGTAGGCGGGGAACAGATACGCAGTATTTT.

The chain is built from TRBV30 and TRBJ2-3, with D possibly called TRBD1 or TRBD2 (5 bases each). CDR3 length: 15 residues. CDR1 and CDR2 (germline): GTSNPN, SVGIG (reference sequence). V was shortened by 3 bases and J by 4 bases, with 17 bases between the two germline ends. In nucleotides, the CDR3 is TGTGCCTGGAGGGCCCTCTGGGGGACGGCAGATACGCAGTATTTT. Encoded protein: CAWRALWGTADTQYF.

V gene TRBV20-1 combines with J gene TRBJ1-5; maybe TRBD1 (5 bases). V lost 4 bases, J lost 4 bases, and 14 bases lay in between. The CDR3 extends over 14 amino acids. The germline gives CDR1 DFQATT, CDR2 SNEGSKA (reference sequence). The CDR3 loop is CSAIQPGPNQPQHF. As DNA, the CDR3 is TGCAGTGCTATACAACCGGGACCTAATCAGCCCCAGCATTTT.

CDR3 bases: TGTGCCTGGACCGGGACTCTGAATGAGCAGTTCTTC. Protein sequence: CAWTGTLNEQFF. The genes are TRBV30 and TRBJ2-1, with D possibly matching TRBD2 (6 bases). With 4 bases removed from V and 7 bases from J, the gap between germline ends came to 11 bases. CDR3 length: 12 residues. Germline loops: CDR1 GTSNPN, CDR2 SVGIG (reference sequence).

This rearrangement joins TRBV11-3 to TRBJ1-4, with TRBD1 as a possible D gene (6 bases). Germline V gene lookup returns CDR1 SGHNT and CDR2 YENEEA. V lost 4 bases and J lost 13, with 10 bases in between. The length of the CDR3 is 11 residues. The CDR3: CASSSGQLLFF. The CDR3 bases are TGTGCCAGCAGCTCCGGACAGTTACTGTTTTTT.

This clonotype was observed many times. The CDR3: CASTLGTGGSYEQYF. The CDR3 DNA reads TGTGCCAGCACCCTGGGGACAGGGGGATCCTACGAGCAGTACTTC. The rearrangement uses TRBV28 and TRBJ2-7; 11 bases align to TRBD1. Germline V gene data show CDR1 as MDHEN and CDR2 as SYDVKM. After removal of 7 bases from V and 1 base from J, the junction contained 6 bases not matched to a gene. This CDR3 has 15 amino acids.

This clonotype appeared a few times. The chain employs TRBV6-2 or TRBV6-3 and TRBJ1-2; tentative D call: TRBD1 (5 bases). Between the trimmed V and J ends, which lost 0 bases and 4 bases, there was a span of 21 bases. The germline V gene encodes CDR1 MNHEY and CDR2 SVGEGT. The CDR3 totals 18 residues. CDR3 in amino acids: CASSYSIIGAREGYGYTF. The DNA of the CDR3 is TGTGCCAGCAGTTACTCGATCATTGGGGCCCGTGAAGGCTATGGCTACACCTTC.

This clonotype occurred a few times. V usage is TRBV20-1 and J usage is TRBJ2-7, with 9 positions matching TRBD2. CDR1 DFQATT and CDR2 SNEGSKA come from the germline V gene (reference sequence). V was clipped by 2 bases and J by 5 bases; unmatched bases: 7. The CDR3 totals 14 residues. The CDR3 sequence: CSARPASGTDEQYF. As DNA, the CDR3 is TGCAGTGCTAGACCGGCTAGCGGGACCGACGAGCAGTACTTC.

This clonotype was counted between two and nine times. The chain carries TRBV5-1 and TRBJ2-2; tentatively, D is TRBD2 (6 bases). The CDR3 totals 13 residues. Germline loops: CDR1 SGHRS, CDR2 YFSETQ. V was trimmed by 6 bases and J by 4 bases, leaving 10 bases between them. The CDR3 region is CASTVGGTGELFF. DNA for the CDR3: TGCGCCAGCACCGTGGGGGGCACCGGGGAGCTGTTTTTT.

CDR3 in amino acids: CASSQGSQGTYEQYF. CDR3 coding DNA: TGCGCCAGCAGCCAAGGCTCGCAGGGGACCTACGAGCAGTACTTC. The chain is built from TRBV4-1 and TRBJ2-7; D is perhaps TRBD1 (6 bases). Germline values: CDR1 MGHRA, CDR2 YSYEKL. This CDR3 is built from 15 residues. V gave up 1 base and J gave up 2 bases, with 12 bases separating them.

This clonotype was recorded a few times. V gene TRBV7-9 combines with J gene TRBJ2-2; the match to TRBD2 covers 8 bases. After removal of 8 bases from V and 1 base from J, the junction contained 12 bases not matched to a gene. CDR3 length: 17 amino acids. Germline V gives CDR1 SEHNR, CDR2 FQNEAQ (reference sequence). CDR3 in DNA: TGTGCCAGCCCCCTAGGAGGTAGCGGGAAGAACACCGGGGAGCTGTTTTTT. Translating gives CASPLGGSGKNTGELFF.

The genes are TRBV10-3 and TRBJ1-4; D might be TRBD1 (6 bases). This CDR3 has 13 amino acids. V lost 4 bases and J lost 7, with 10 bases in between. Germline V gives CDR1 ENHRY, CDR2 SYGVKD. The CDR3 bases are TGTGCCATCAGTGCGGGGGCTCGTGAAAAACTGTTTTTT. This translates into CAISAGAREKLFF.

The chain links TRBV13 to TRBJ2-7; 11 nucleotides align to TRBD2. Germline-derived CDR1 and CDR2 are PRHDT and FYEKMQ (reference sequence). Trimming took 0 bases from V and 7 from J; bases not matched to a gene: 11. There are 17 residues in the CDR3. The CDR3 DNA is TGTGCCAGCAGCTTAGGGGCTAGCGGGAGGAGCGTCAATGAGCAGTACTTC. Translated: CASSLGASGRSVNEQYF. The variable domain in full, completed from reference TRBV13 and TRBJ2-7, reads AAGVIQSPRHLIKEKRETATLKCYPIPRHDTVYWYQQGPGQDPQFLISFYEKMQSDKGSIPDRFSAQQFSDYHSELNMSSLELGDSALYFCASSLGASGRSVNEQYFGPGTRLTVT.

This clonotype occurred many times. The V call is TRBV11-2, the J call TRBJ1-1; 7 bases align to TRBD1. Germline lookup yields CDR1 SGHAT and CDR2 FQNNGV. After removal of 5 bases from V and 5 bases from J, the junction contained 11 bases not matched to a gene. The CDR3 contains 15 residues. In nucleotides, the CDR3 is TGTGCCAGCAGCCCCTCGACAGGGAGAGGAACTGAAGCTTTCTTT. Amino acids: CASSPSTGRGTEAFF.

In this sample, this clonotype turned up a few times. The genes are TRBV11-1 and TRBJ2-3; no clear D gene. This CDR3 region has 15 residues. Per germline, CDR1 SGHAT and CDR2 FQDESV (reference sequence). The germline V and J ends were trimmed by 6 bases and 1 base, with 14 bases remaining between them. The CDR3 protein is CASRPRWVGTDTQYF. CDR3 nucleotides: TGTGCCAGCAGGCCGAGGTGGGTGGGCACAGATACGCAGTATTTT. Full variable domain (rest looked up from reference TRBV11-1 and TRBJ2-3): EAEVAQSPRYKITEKSQAVAFWCDPISGHATLYWYRQILGQGPELLVQFQDESVVDDSQLPKDRFSAERLKGVDSTLKIQPAELGDSAMYLCASRPRWVGTDTQYFGPGTRLTVL.

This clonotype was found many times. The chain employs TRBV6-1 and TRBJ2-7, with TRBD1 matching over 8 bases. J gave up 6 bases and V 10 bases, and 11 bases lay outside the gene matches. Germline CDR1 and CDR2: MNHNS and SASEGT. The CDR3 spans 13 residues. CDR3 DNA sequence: TGTGCCACCGGGACAGGAGGGGCTCTCGAGCAGTACTTC. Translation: CATGTGGALEQYF.